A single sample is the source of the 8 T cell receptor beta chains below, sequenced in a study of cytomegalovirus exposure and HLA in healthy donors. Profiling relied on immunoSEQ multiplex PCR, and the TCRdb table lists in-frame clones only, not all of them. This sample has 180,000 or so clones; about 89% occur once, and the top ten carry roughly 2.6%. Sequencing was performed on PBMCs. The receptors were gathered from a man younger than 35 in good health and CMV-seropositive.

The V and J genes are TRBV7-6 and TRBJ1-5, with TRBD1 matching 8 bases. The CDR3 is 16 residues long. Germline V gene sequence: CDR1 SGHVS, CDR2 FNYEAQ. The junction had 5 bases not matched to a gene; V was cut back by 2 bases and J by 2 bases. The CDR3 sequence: CASSLKTGECNQPQHF. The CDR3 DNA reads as TGTGCCAGCAGCTTAAAGACAGGGGAATGCAATCAGCCCCAGCATTTT. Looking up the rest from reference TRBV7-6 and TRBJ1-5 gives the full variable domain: GAGVSQSPRYKVTKRGQDVALRCDPISGHVSLYWYRQALGQGPEFLTYFNYEAQQDKSGLPNDRFSAERPEGSISTLTIQRTEQRDSAMYRCASSLKTGECNQPQHFGDGTRLSIL.

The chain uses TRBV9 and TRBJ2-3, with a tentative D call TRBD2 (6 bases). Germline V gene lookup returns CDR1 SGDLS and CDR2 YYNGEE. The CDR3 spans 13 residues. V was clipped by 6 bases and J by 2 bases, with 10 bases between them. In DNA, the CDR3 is TGTGCCAGCAAGGGACTCTACACAGATACGCAGTATTTT. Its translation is CASKGLYTDTQYF.

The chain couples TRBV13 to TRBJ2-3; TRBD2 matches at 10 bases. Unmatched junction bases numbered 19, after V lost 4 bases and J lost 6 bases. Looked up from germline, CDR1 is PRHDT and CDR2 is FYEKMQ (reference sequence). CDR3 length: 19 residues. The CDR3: CASSSGLLAGRGFLDTQYF. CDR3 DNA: TGTGCCAGCAGCTCCGGCCTACTAGCGGGGCGAGGGTTTCTGGATACGCAGTATTTT. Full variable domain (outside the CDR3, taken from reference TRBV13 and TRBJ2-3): AAGVIQSPRHLIKEKRETATLKCYPIPRHDTVYWYQQGPGQDPQFLISFYEKMQSDKGSIPDRFSAQQFSDYHSELNMSSLELGDSALYFCASSSGLLAGRGFLDTQYFGPGTRLTVL.

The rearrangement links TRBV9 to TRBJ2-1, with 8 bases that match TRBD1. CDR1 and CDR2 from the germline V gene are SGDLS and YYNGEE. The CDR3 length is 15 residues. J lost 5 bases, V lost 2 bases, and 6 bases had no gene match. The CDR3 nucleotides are TGTGCCAGCAGCGTTCGACAGGGGTGGAACAATGAGCAGTTCTTC. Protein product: CASSVRQGWNNEQFF.

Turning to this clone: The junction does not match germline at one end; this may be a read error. The CDR3 region is CASRYYNEQFF. The CDR3 DNA is TGTGCCAGCAGATACTACAATGAGCAGTTCTTC. The chain links TRBV6-5 to TRBJ2-1, with D unclear. Germline V gene data show CDR1 as MNHEY and CDR2 as SVGAGI. The length of the CDR3 is 11 residues.

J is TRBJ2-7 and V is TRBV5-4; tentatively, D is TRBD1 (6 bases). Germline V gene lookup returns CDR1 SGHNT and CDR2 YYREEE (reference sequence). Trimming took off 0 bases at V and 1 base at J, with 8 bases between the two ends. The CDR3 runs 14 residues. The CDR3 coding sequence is TGTGCCAGCAGCTTGGCAGGGGCTTCCTACGAGCAGTACTTC. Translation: CASSLAGASYEQYF.

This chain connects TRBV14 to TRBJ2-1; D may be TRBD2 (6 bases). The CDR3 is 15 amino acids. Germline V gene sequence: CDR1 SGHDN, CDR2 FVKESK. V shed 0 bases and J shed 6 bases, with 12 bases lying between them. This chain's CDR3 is CASSQDIGLLNEQFF. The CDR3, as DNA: TGTGCCAGCAGCCAAGATATTGGACTACTCAATGAGCAGTTCTTC.

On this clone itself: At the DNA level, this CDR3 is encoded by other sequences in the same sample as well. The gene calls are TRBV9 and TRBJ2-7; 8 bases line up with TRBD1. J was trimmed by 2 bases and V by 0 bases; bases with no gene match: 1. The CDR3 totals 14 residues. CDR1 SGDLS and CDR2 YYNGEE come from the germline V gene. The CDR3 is CASSVGTGPYEQYF. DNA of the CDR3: TGTGCCAGCAGCGTAGGGACAGGGCCCTACGAGCAGTACTTC.